The 8 T cell receptor beta chains below all came from one sample that was sequenced in a study of blood T cell repertoires in COVID-19. Sequencing used immunoSEQ multiplex PCR; TCRdb keeps in-frame clones, though not all of them. The sample lists about 63,000 clones, roughly 92% occurring once. What was sequenced was peripheral blood. These receptors were taken from a man between 45 and 60 years old with active COVID-19.

The chain recombines TRBV29-1 with TRBJ2-1; 10 nucleotides align to TRBD1. This CDR3 is built from 12 residues. CDR1 SQVTM and CDR2 ANQGSEA come from the germline V gene. The trim removed 7 bases at V and 6 bases at J, leaving 3 bases unmatched. In DNA form, the CDR3 reads TGCAGCGCCCGACAGGGGGCCAATGAGCAGTTCTTC. Residues: CSARQGANEQFF.

The CDR3 region is CATTLGGLSYEQYF. Written as DNA, the CDR3 is TGTGCCACTACCCTTGGGGGACTCTCCTACGAGCAGTACTTC. This chain links TRBV10-3 with TRBJ2-7; maybe TRBD2 (6 bases). V lost 10 bases and J 0 bases, leaving 16 bases between the germline ends. The CDR3 has 14 amino acids. Per the germline V gene, CDR1 is ENHRY and CDR2 is SYGVKD.

DNA of the CDR3: TGCGCCAGCAGCCAAGCAGACAGGGCCGAAGGTTACGAGCAGTACTTC. This encodes CASSQADRAEGYEQYF. The V call is TRBV4-3, the J call TRBJ2-7, with TRBD1 identical over 7 bases. This CDR3 spans 16 amino acids. The junction had 10 bases not matched to a gene; V was cut back by 1 base and J by 4 bases. The germline V gene has CDR1 LGHNA and CDR2 YSLEER.

The gene calls are TRBV6-2 or TRBV6-3 and TRBJ2-1; a possible D gene is TRBD2 (5 bases). This CDR3 spans 15 amino acids. The germline V gene has CDR1 MNHEY and CDR2 SVGEGT. The V end was cut by 5 bases, the J end by 8 bases, with 19 bases between. The chain's CDR3 is CASSTSLPGIYEQFF. The CDR3 DNA is TGTGCCAGCAGTACCTCACTTCCGGGGATTTATGAGCAGTTCTTC.

This clone has a single count. This chain joins TRBV3-1 (or the pseudogene TRBV3-2) and TRBJ2-1; a possible D gene is TRBD1 (6 bases). Trimming removed 2 bases from V and 8 bases from J, with 13 bases in between. Germline CDR1 and CDR2: LGHDT and YNNKEL (reference sequence). This CDR3 is 14 amino acids long. The CDR3 sequence: CASSQLQGPHEQFF. In DNA form, the CDR3 reads TGTGCCAGCAGCCAACTACAGGGCCCCCATGAGCAGTTCTTC.

V gene TRBV18 combines with J gene TRBJ2-2, with D maybe TRBD1 (6 bases). V gave up 2 bases and J gave up 5 bases, with 15 bases separating them. The CDR3 totals 16 residues. Germline CDR1 is KGHSH and CDR2 is LQKENI. The CDR3: CASSPTPGTQTGELFF. The CDR3 DNA reads as TGTGCCAGCTCACCAACTCCCGGGACACAGACCGGGGAGCTGTTTTTT.

The CDR3 DNA reads as TGTGCCAGCAGCTTATGGAGGGCAACTAATGAAAAACTGTTTTTT. It specifies CASSLWRATNEKLFF. The chain combines TRBV5-4 with TRBJ1-4; D is uncertain. CDR1 and CDR2 from the germline V gene are SGHNT and YYREEE (reference sequence). Deletions cut 2 bases from V and 0 bases from J, with 8 bases between. This CDR3 contains 15 residues.

This chain links TRBV24-1 with TRBJ1-5; D unresolved. This CDR3 spans 14 amino acids. Germline lookup yields CDR1 KGHDR and CDR2 SFDVKD. Trimming shortened V by 4 bases and J by 7 bases, and 13 bases separated the two germline ends. The DNA of the CDR3 is TGTGCCACCAGTGACACTCAGAACTACCAGCCCCAGCATTTT. Its translation is CATSDTQNYQPQHF.